The clone carrying this T cell receptor (beta chain) occurred once. Its antigen remains unidentified. These data come from a study of shared clonotypes between healthy human individuals. The overall study: There were three CD4 naive, three CD4 memory, two CD8 naive and one CD8 memory plates per donor.

Execution of the assay was at deep level. The data were produced by immunoSEQ multiplex PCR, yet TCRdb's version contains in-frame clones alone and is incomplete. This table holds 950,000 to 1,100,000 clones, 75% to 80% found once. V lost 0 bases and J lost 3, with 10 bases in between. CDR3 size: 15 residues. Germline V gene lookup returns CDR1 SGHRS and CDR2 YFSETQ. Study results and caveats: On the whole, naive subsets had larger estimated richness than memory subsets had.

The rearrangement joins TRBV5-1 to TRBJ1-5; possible D gene TRBD1, 5 bases. The sequenced material came from memory CD4+ T cells from PBMCs. The subset is: CD45RA-negative fraction. The source is a man aged 18 to 29 in good health. Some clones in this sample may be carry-over from other donors' samples. CDR3 sequence: CASSLGGIFNQPQHF. The CDR3 bases are TGCGCCAGCAGCTTGGGGGGGATTTTCAATCAGCCCCAGCATTTT.